This TCR beta chain appears in the sequencing data of a study of tissue T cells after allogeneic stem cell transplantation. Findings and limits, study-wide: Across patients, clones rarely overlapped, yet motif clusters were shared tissue-specifically. Anatomically similar tissues had similar TCR repertoires within each patient.

Trimming removed 4 bases at V and 5 bases at J, with 15 bases between. The germline V gene has CDR1 SGHDT and CDR2 FRDEAV. This CDR3 is built from 15 residues. Sequencing of TCRbeta CDR3 at survey depth gave sequences and template counts. The assay was immunoSEQ multiplex PCR, and TCRdb's table has in-frame clones only and misses some. Here the sample spans more than 20,000 clones, over 60% being singletons. A note on this clone: Its matching antigen is unknown. Gene names refer to mouse genes. Read data end 1 residue before the CDR3 end; the end is taken from the germline J gene.

This rearrangement joins TRBV14 to TRBJ1-4; tentatively, D is TRBD1 (5 bases). Source material: spleen. This receptor was obtained from a female BALB/c mouse in good health. As its MHC haplotype, the strain has H2-d. The CDR3 sequence is CASSLYGQNNERLFF. The covered CDR3 bases are TGTGCCAGCAGTCTCTACGGACAAAATAACGAAAGATTATTT. Drawing the rest from reference TRBV14 and TRBJ1-4, the complete variable domain is EAGVTQSPRYAVLQEGQAVSFWCDPISGHDTLYWYQQPRDQGPQLLVYFRDEAVIDNSQLPSDRFSAVRPKGTNSTLKIQSAKQGDTATYLCASSLYGQNNERLFFGHGTKLSVL.